This T cell receptor beta chain was found in a study of T cells in Graves' hyperthyroidism and ophthalmopathy. V was cut by 2 bases and J by 2 bases, with 9 bases left in between. The CDR3 is 14 residues long. In germline, CDR1 is MGHDK, CDR2 SYGVNS. For Graves' hyperthyroidism to be stable, ophthalmopathy could not progress within 18 months. PBMCs stemmed from less than 13 ml fresh peripheral blood. From RNA transcripts, TCR beta CDR3 regions were amplified. First-round RT-PCR targeting the TCR CDR3 was performed with the HTBI primer set. TCRdb independently ran MiXCR on the multiplex PCR reads; one entry per CDR3 protein. There are about 92,000 distinct CDR3 sequences in the sample; about 51% occur only once, and less than 30% lies in the top ten.

The V and J genes are TRBV25-1 and TRBJ2-5; tentatively, D is TRBD1 (6 bases). The source of this sequence is a woman in her forties with Graves' hyperthyroidism. The sample taken for sequencing was blood. The DNA for the CDR3 is TGTGCCAGCAGTGAAAGGACAGTTCAAGAGACCCAGTACTTC. Protein product: CASSERTVQETQYF.